A selection of T cell receptor beta chains follows, all from one sample in a study of technical replicates of blood from several donors. Sequencing used immunoSEQ multiplex PCR; TCRdb keeps in-frame clones, though not all of them. The table includes about 81,000 clones, roughly four fifths detected once. The sequencing input was PBMCs. These receptors all come from a human donor in good health. Some clones in this sample may be carry-over from other donors' samples. Each CDR3 is given with its conserved first and last residue. Each record gives: J gene, D gene, clone size, V gene, CDR3 DNA, CDR3 protein. The D gene is left open where the match is weak. Not every row has a clone size; where given, it reads once, few, many or a size class.

J: TRBJ2-3; D: TRBD2; size: once; V: TRBV7-9; DNA: TGTGCCAGCGGCCTTAGCGGGGGGGCCACCCATACGCAGTATTTT; CDR3: CASGLSGGATHTQYF
J: TRBJ2-3; D: TRBD2; size: -; V: TRBV30; DNA: TGTGCCTGGGACTTTAGCGGGAGGCTCGATACGCAGTATTTT; CDR3: CAWDFSGRLDTQYF
J: TRBJ2-5; D: TRBD2; size: -; V: TRBV9; DNA: TGTGCCAGCAGCGCTTTCGCCGGGGGGAACCAAGAGACCCAGTACTTC; CDR3: CASSAFAGGNQETQYF
J: TRBJ1-3; D: -; size: -; V: TRBV7-2; DNA: TGTGCCAGCAGCCCCGGTGGCTCTGGAAACACCATATATTTT; CDR3: CASSPGGSGNTIYF
J: TRBJ2-7; D: -; size: -; V: TRBV6-1; DNA: TGTGCCAGCACCCTATACGAGCAGTACTTC; CDR3: CASTLYEQYF
J: TRBJ2-3; D: -; size: -; V: TRBV30; DNA: TGTGCCTGGATTTCAGGGCAGAGCACAGATACGCAGTATTTT; CDR3: CAWISGQSTDTQYF
J: TRBJ2-1; D: TRBD2; size: -; V: TRBV7-9; DNA: TGTGCCAGCAGTCAAAGCGGGATCTACAATGAGCAGTTCTTC; CDR3: CASSQSGIYNEQFF
J: TRBJ2-1; D: -; size: -; V: TRBV7-2; DNA: TGTGCCAGCAGCTTAGGGGGAGGTCCGTGGAAGGAGCAGTTCTTC; CDR3: CASSLGGGPWKEQFF
J: TRBJ2-1; D: -; size: -; V: TRBV4-1; DNA: TGCGCCAGCAGCCGAGAAGGCGGCCCAATTGAGCAGTTCTTC; CDR3: CASSREGGPIEQFF
J: TRBJ1-6; D: -; size: -; V: TRBV14; DNA: TGTGCCAGCAGCCACAGTAATTCACCCCTCCACTTT; CDR3: CASSHSNSPLHF
J: TRBJ1-5; D: TRBD1; size: -; V: TRBV9; DNA: TGTGCCAGCAGTAAACGTGGCAGGGGGCGCTTTCAGCCCCAGCATTTT; CDR3: CASSKRGRGRFQPQHF
J: TRBJ2-3; D: -; size: -; V: TRBV5-4; DNA: TGTGCCAGCAGCTTAGCGGGCTCGGCCACAGATACGCAGTATTTT; CDR3: CASSLAGSATDTQYF
J: TRBJ2-7; D: TRBD2; size: -; V: TRBV29-1; DNA: TGCAGCGTCCTAGCGGGGGGATACGGCGAGCAGTACTTC; CDR3: CSVLAGGYGEQYF
J: TRBJ2-3; D: TRBD2; size: -; V: TRBV7-8; DNA: TGTGCCAGCAGCTTAGTCGGCGGGGGAAGCACAGATACGCAGTATTTT; CDR3: CASSLVGGGSTDTQYF
J: TRBJ2-3; D: -; size: -; V: TRBV29-1; DNA: TGCAGCGGCGCCAGGGGTGGGACAGATACGCAGTATTTT; CDR3: CSGARGGTDTQYF
J: TRBJ1-4; D: -; size: -; V: TRBV7-2; DNA: TGTGCCAGCAGCCTTGGGTCACGGGTTGAAAAACTGTTTTTT; CDR3: CASSLGSRVEKLFF
J: TRBJ2-7; D: -; size: -; V: TRBV4-2; DNA: TGTGCCAGCAGCCAAGATTATCCCGGGAGTTCTTACGAGCAGTACTTC; CDR3: CASSQDYPGSSYEQYF
J: TRBJ2-1; D: TRBD2; size: -; V: TRBV5-1; DNA: TGCGCCAGCAGCTTGGCCGTGGGGGGGTTTTCCTACAATGAGCAGTTCTTC; CDR3: CASSLAVGGFSYNEQFF
J: TRBJ2-7; D: -; size: -; V: TRBV27; DNA: TGTGCCAGCAGTTTCCGGAGTTCCTACGAGCAGTACTTC; CDR3: CASSFRSSYEQYF
J: TRBJ2-4; D: TRBD1; size: -; V: TRBV2; DNA: TGTGCCAGCAGCCTGGGACAGCACCTAGCCAAAAACATTCAGTACTTC; CDR3: CASSLGQHLAKNIQYF
J: TRBJ2-1; D: -; size: -; V: TRBV5-1; DNA: TGCGCCAGCAGCTTGGCCCAGACTAGTCCGGAGCAGTTCTTC; CDR3: CASSLAQTSPEQFF
J: TRBJ1-2; D: TRBD1; size: -; V: TRBV5-6; DNA: TGTGCCAGCAGACCCGGGACAGGTGTTAACTATGGCTACACCTTC; CDR3: CASRPGTGVNYGYTF
J: TRBJ2-2; D: TRBD1; size: -; V: TRBV7-6; DNA: TGTGCCAGCAGCCGGGACAGTCTATTTGCCGGGGAGCTGTTTTTT; CDR3: CASSRDSLFAGELFF
J: TRBJ2-5; D: TRBD2; size: -; V: TRBV7-7; DNA: TGTGCCAGCAGCTTAGGCTCCGTGGGACTAGCAGAAGAGACCCAGTACTTC; CDR3: CASSLGSVGLAEETQYF
J: TRBJ2-6; D: TRBD1; size: -; V: TRBV30; DNA: TGTGCCTGGAGTGCGGACAGGACGGACTCTGGGGCCAACGTCCTGACTTTC; CDR3: CAWSADRTDSGANVLTF
J: TRBJ2-2; D: TRBD2; size: -; V: TRBV27; DNA: TGTGCCAGCAGCCGCGGGGTAGCGGGGATAACCGGGGAGCTGTTTTTT; CDR3: CASSRGVAGITGELFF
J: TRBJ1-1; D: -; size: -; V: TRBV2; DNA: TGTGCCAGCAGTCAGGAGGTTTTCGGCACTGAAGCTTTCTTT; CDR3: CASSQEVFGTEAFF
J: TRBJ1-1; D: -; size: few; V: TRBV4-2; DNA: TGTGCCAGCAGCCCCCAAGGGGGTGGAGGTCCTGAAGCTTTCTTT; CDR3: CASSPQGGGGPEAFF
J: TRBJ2-7; D: -; size: -; V: TRBV18; DNA: TGTGCCAGCTCACCGTTTTCTAGCAGCGAGCAGTACTTC; CDR3: CASSPFSSSEQYF
J: TRBJ2-1; D: -; size: -; V: TRBV7-2; DNA: TGTGCCAGCAGCTTAGCCGATAGAAGCCCCAATGAGCAGTTCTTC; CDR3: CASSLADRSPNEQFF
J: TRBJ2-7; D: TRBD1; size: -; V: TRBV7-9; DNA: TGTGCCAGCAGCCCATCAGGGGGACGACAGTCCTACGAGCAGTACTTC; CDR3: CASSPSGGRQSYEQYF
J: TRBJ2-2; D: TRBD2; size: few; V: TRBV25-1; DNA: TGTGCCAGCAGTGAATGGGGGCCTAGCGGGAGAGCCGGGGAGCTGTTTTTT; CDR3: CASSEWGPSGRAGELFF
J: TRBJ1-4; D: TRBD1; size: -; V: TRBV27; DNA: TGTGCCAGCAGTCAAAACAGGGGAAAACTGTTTTTT; CDR3: CASSQNRGKLFF
J: TRBJ1-2; D: -; size: -; V: TRBV30; DNA: TGTGCCTGGAGTGACAGCTATGGCTACACCTTC; CDR3: CAWSDSYGYTF
J: TRBJ2-5; D: -; size: few; V: TRBV7-2; DNA: TGTGCCAGCAGCTCGCCCCGAACTGGGCGCCAAGAGACCCAGTACTTC; CDR3: CASSSPRTGRQETQYF
J: TRBJ1-5; D: -; size: -; V: TRBV30; DNA: TGTGCCGGGGGGGGCGAGGTTAGCAATCAGCCCCAGCATTTT; CDR3: CAGGGEVSNQPQHF
J: TRBJ2-3; D: -; size: -; V: TRBV4-3; DNA: TGCGCCAGCAGCCAAGATATGGGCAGAAGCACAGATACGCAGTATTTT; CDR3: CASSQDMGRSTDTQYF
J: TRBJ1-6; D: TRBD1; size: -; V: TRBV7-9; DNA: TGTGCCAGCAGCTTTCAGGGGGCGGATCATTCACCCCTCCACTTT; CDR3: CASSFQGADHSPLHF
J: TRBJ2-3; D: -; size: -; V: TRBV9; DNA: TGTGCCAGCAACCCTGCGGGGCAAAACACAGATACGCAGTATTTT; CDR3: CASNPAGQNTDTQYF
J: TRBJ2-7; D: TRBD1; size: -; V: TRBV14; DNA: TGTGCCAGCAGCCACATGGGACAGCGCCAGAACTACGAGCAGTACTTC; CDR3: CASSHMGQRQNYEQYF
J: TRBJ1-2; D: -; size: -; V: TRBV6-5; DNA: TGTGCCAGCAGTCCGGACAGCCACTATGGCTACACCTTC; CDR3: CASSPDSHYGYTF
J: TRBJ1-1; D: TRBD1; size: -; V: TRBV7-9; DNA: TGTGCCAGCGGCCCCTTCCGGGACAGACCTGAAGCTTTCTTT; CDR3: CASGPFRDRPEAFF
J: TRBJ2-7; D: TRBD1; size: few; V: TRBV6-5; DNA: TGTGCCAGCAGGTCCTCCGGGACAGGCGGCTACGAGCAGTACTTC; CDR3: CASRSSGTGGYEQYF